The 20 T cell receptor beta chains reported below all come from one sample, sequenced in a study of blood T cell repertoires in COVID-19. TCRdb's table, derived via immunoSEQ multiplex PCR, lists solely in-frame clones and lacks some. The sample consists of 70,000 or so clones, 70% to 90% of them appearing once. Sample: peripheral blood. The receptors derive from an elderly woman with active COVID-19.

The chain has TRBV7-3 and TRBJ2-5, with TRBD2 identical over 8 bases. Germline CDR1 and CDR2: SGHTA and FQGTGA. After removal of 5 bases from V and 4 bases from J, the junction contained 6 bases not matched to a gene. This CDR3 is 14 amino acids long. Written as DNA, the CDR3 is TGTGCCAGCAGCCCCGGGAGGGCCTCAGAGACCCAGTACTTC. It is translated as CASSPGRASETQYF. The entire variable domain, with the rest obtained from reference TRBV7-3 and TRBJ2-5, is as follows: GAGVSQTPSNKVTEKGKYVELRCDPISGHTALYWYRQSLGQGPEFLIYFQGTGAADDSGLPNDRFFAVRPEGSVSTLKIQRTERGDSAVYLCASSPGRASETQYFGPGTRLLVL.

The chain has TRBV27 and TRBJ2-7; D is possibly TRBD1 (6 bases). Germline V gene data show CDR1 as MNHEY and CDR2 as SMNVEV (reference sequence). CDR3 length equals 14 residues. Trimming removed 5 bases from V and 3 bases from J, with 14 bases in between. CDR3 coding DNA: TGTGCCAGCAGTCCCTTGGACAGAGACTACGAGCAGTACTTC. Translating it yields CASSPLDRDYEQYF.

This clone has just one count. The V call is TRBV29-1, the J call TRBJ2-7; D unresolved. Trimming stripped 4 bases from V and 3 bases from J, with 13 bases between. Looked up from germline, CDR1 is SQVTM and CDR2 is ANQGSEA. The CDR3 is made up of 13 amino acids. The CDR3 loop is CSVARGGNYEQYF. The CDR3 nucleotides are TGCAGCGTTGCGCGAGGTGGTAACTACGAGCAGTACTTC.

The chain has TRBV13 and TRBJ2-7; D not resolved. V lost 3 bases and J lost 2, with 14 bases in between. Germline V gene lookup returns CDR1 PRHDT and CDR2 FYEKMQ (reference sequence). This CDR3 contains 15 residues. The CDR3 bases are TGTGCCAGCAGCTTGATCAGCGAGGAGACCTACGAGCAGTACTTC. This sequence encodes CASSLISEETYEQYF.

The CDR3 DNA is TGCAGTGCTAGTCAGGGTACGGATACGCAGTATTTT. It is translated as CSASQGTDTQYF. The chain is built from TRBV20-1 and TRBJ2-3; TRBD1 is a possible D gene (5 bases). The CDR3 is 12 amino acids. From germline, CDR1 is DFQATT and CDR2 SNEGSKA (reference sequence). Trimming stripped 3 bases from V and 6 bases from J, with 10 bases between.

This clone appeared a few times. This chain connects TRBV10-3 to TRBJ1-1, with D unclear. The CDR3 sequence is 12 residues long. V was pared by 8 bases and J by 5 bases, with 12 bases between. CDR1 ENHRY and CDR2 SYGVKD come from the germline V gene. CDR3 amino acids: CAIRGNWTEAFF. CDR3 sequence (DNA): TGTGCCATCCGAGGGAATTGGACTGAAGCTTTCTTT.

The rearrangement uses TRBV5-4 and TRBJ2-1, with 7 nucleotides matching TRBD2. Losses at the gene ends were 4 bases for V and 4 bases for J; bases not matched to a gene: 8. Per the germline V gene, CDR1 is SGHNT and CDR2 is YYREEE (reference sequence). The CDR3 runs 15 residues. The CDR3 spells CASSTRASGYNEQFF. The CDR3 DNA follows: TGTGCCAGCAGCACCAGGGCTAGCGGATACAATGAGCAGTTCTTC.

This chain uses TRBV6-2 or TRBV6-3 with TRBJ2-5; 12 bases are shared with TRBD2. Germline trimming cut 0 bases from V and 5 bases from J; bases unmatched to any gene: 7. The CDR3 loop spans 17 amino acids. Germline-derived CDR1 and CDR2 are MNHEY and SVGEGT. The CDR3 region is CASSYSATSGGTETQYF. The CDR3 coding sequence is TGTGCCAGCAGTTACTCCGCGACTAGCGGGGGTACGGAGACCCAGTACTTC.

The V gene is TRBV4-3, the J gene TRBJ2-1, with D perhaps matching TRBD1 (5 bases). Looked up from germline, CDR1 is LGHNA and CDR2 is YSLEER. The V end was cut by 1 base, the J end by 4 bases, with 8 bases between. The CDR3 is made up of 14 amino acids. The CDR3 DNA follows: TGCGCCAGCAGCCAAGGGCGACAGTACAATGAGCAGTTCTTC. Protein sequence: CASSQGRQYNEQFF.

The chain recombines TRBV6-5 with TRBJ2-2; TRBD2 might be the D (6 bases). Germline V gene lookup returns CDR1 MNHEY and CDR2 SVGAGI. The CDR3 has 16 residues. Trimming removed 0 bases from V and 0 bases from J, with 8 bases in between. The CDR3 reads CASSYSTSSNTGELFF. CDR3 bases: TGTGCCAGCAGTTACTCGACTAGTTCGAACACCGGGGAGCTGTTTTTT.

This clone was recorded a few times. This chain links TRBV4-3 with TRBJ2-1, with D maybe TRBD1 (5 bases). V lost 4 bases, J lost 6 bases, and 13 bases lay in between. The CDR3 extends over 14 amino acids. The germline CDR1 and CDR2 sequences are LGHNA and YSLEER. CDR3 in DNA: TGCGCCAGCAGCCGACAGCTAGGTGGCAATGAGCAGTTCTTC. Translating it yields CASSRQLGGNEQFF.

The gene calls are TRBV9 and TRBJ2-2; D unresolved. CDR3 length: 16 residues. V shed 4 bases and J shed 7 bases, with 20 bases lying between them. Germline loops: CDR1 SGDLS, CDR2 YYNGEE. CDR3 sequence reads: CASSLLPYDSGGELFF. DNA for the CDR3: TGTGCCAGCAGCCTACTCCCCTACGACTCGGGCGGGGAGCTGTTTTTT.

The V gene is TRBV24-1, the J gene TRBJ1-4; tentatively, D is TRBD1 (6 bases). The length of the CDR3 is 14 residues. Trimming shortened V by 7 bases and J by 10 bases, and 18 bases separated the two germline ends. CDR1 and CDR2 from the germline V gene are KGHDR and SFDVKD. The CDR3 sequence: CATRGAGASSKLFF. CDR3 DNA sequence: TGTGCCACCAGAGGAGCGGGGGCGAGTTCAAAACTGTTTTTT.

The chain joins TRBV3-1 (or the pseudogene TRBV3-2) to TRBJ2-7; 7 positions match TRBD2. The germline gives CDR1 LGHDT, CDR2 YNNKEL (reference sequence). This CDR3 is 18 amino acids long. V was pared by 1 base and J by 7 bases, with 19 bases of the junction left unmatched. The CDR3 loop reads CASSQGGCGEGPGGEQYF. DNA for the CDR3: TGTGCCAGCAGCCAAGGTGGTTGTGGGGAGGGGCCTGGGGGGGAGCAGTACTTC.

V usage is TRBV11-2 and J usage is TRBJ2-2, with TRBD1 matching over 7 bases. CDR3 length: 14 amino acids. Trimming removed 6 bases from V and 4 bases from J; junction bases left unmatched: 5. CDR1 and CDR2 from the germline V gene are SGHAT and FQNNGV. CDR3 amino acids: CASSRDRATGELFF. The CDR3 DNA reads as TGTGCCAGCAGTCGGGACAGAGCCACCGGGGAGCTGTTTTTT. Together with reference TRBV11-2 and TRBJ2-2, the CDR3 gives the full variable domain: EAGVAQSPRYKIIEKRQSVAFWCNPISGHATLYWYQQILGQGPKLLIQFQNNGVVDDSQLPKDRFSAERLKGVDSTLKIQPAKLEDSAVYLCASSRDRATGELFFGEGSRLTVL.

This chain uses TRBV6-5 with TRBJ1-2; the D gene is possibly TRBD1 (5 bases). Germline V gene data show CDR1 as MNHEY and CDR2 as SVGAGI. The V end lost 5 bases, the J end lost 4 bases, and 14 bases lay between the germline ends. This CDR3 is built from 14 residues. The CDR3 protein is CASSTARVGYGYTF. The CDR3 DNA reads as TGTGCCAGCAGTACAGCCAGGGTCGGCTATGGCTACACCTTC.

V is TRBV24-1 and J is TRBJ2-5; perhaps TRBD1 as D (6 bases). Trimming cost V 9 bases and J 6 bases, with 19 bases left between them. Germline CDR1 KGHDR, CDR2 SFDVKD. This CDR3 has 14 amino acids. CDR3 nucleotide sequence: TGTGCCACCTCCGATAGTGGGCAGGGGAAGACCCAGTACTTC. Its translation is CATSDSGQGKTQYF.

The chain recombines TRBV5-6 with TRBJ2-7, with D tentatively TRBD1 (5 bases). Trimming shortened V by 0 bases and J by 9 bases, and 16 bases separated the two germline ends. This CDR3 is built from 14 residues. Germline CDR1 SGHDT, CDR2 YYEEEE. The CDR3 spells CASSLEAAPRGQYF. The CDR3 DNA reads as TGTGCCAGCAGCTTGGAGGCTGCCCCAAGGGGGCAGTACTTC. The whole variable domain, filled in from reference TRBV5-6 and TRBJ2-7, reads DAGVTQSPTHLIKTRGQQVTLRCSPKSGHDTVSWYQQALGQGPQFIFQYYEEEERQRGNFPDRFSGHQFPNYSSELNVNALLLGDSALYLCASSLEAAPRGQYFGPGTRLTVT.

The chain carries TRBV5-6 and TRBJ2-7, with a tentative D call TRBD2 (5 bases). CDR3 length: 13 amino acids. The V gene's germline CDR1 is SGHDT and CDR2 YYEEEE. Trimming left V 0 bases short and J 3 bases short, with 7 bases between. The CDR3 is CASSLDGVYEQYF. In DNA form, the CDR3 reads TGTGCCAGCAGCTTGGACGGGGTCTACGAGCAGTACTTC. Filled out from reference TRBV5-6 and TRBJ2-7, the complete variable domain reads DAGVTQSPTHLIKTRGQQVTLRCSPKSGHDTVSWYQQALGQGPQFIFQYYEEEERQRGNFPDRFSGHQFPNYSSELNVNALLLGDSALYLCASSLDGVYEQYFGPGTRLTVT.

The V and J genes are TRBV28 and TRBJ2-7, with TRBD1 matching over 8 bases. Losses at the gene ends were 5 bases for V and 1 base for J; bases not matched to a gene: 7. There are 15 residues in the CDR3. Per germline, CDR1 MDHEN and CDR2 SYDVKM. The CDR3 DNA sequence: TGTGCCAGCAGTGACGGACAGGGATTTTCCTACGAGCAGTACTTC. As protein: CASSDGQGFSYEQYF.